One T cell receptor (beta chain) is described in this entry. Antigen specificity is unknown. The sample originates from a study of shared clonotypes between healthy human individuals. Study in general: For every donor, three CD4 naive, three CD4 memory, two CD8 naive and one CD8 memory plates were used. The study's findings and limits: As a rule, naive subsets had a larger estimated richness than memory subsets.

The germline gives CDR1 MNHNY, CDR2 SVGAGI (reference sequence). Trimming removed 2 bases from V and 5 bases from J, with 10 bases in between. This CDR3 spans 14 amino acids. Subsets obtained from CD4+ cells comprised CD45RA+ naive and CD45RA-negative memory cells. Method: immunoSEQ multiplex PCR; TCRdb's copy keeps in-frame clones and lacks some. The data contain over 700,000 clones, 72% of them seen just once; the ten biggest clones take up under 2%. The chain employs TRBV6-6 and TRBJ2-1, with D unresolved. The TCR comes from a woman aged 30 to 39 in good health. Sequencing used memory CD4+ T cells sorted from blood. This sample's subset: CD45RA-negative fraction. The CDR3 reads CASSYRVGDNEQFF. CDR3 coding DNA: TGTGCCAGCAGTTACAGGGTGGGTGACAATGAGCAGTTCTTC.